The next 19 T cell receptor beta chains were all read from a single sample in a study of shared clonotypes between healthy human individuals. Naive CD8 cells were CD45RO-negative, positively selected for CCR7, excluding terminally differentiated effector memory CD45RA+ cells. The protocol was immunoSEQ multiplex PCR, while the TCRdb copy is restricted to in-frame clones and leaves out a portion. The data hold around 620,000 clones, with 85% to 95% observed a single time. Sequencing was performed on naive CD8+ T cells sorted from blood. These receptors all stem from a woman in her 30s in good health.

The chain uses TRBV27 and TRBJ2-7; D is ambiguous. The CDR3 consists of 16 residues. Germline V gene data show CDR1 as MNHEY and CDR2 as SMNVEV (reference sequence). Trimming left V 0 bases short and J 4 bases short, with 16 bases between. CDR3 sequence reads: CASSLSGYPGFYEQYF. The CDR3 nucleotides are TGTGCCAGCAGTTTATCCGGCTATCCAGGTTTTTACGAGCAGTACTTC.

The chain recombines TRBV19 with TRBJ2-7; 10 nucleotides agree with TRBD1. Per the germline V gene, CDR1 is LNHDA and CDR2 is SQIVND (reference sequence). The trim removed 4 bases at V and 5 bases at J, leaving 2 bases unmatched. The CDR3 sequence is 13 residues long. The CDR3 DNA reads TGTGCCAGTAGTAGAGGACAGGGGGACGAGCAGTACTTC. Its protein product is CASSRGQGDEQYF.

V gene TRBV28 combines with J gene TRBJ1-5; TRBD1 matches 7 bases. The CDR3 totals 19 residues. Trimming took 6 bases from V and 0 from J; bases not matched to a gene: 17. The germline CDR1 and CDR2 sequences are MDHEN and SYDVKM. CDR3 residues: CASRPSGAPGTDSNQPQHF. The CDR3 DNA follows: TGTGCCAGCAGACCTTCGGGGGCCCCGGGGACAGATAGCAATCAGCCCCAGCATTTT.

CDR3 in DNA: TGTGCCTGGAGTGTGTGGATCCCGTGGGGCTACACCTTC. Encoded protein: CAWSVWIPWGYTF. The chain combines TRBV30 with TRBJ1-2; D not certain. V was cut by 0 bases and J by 8 bases, with 13 bases left in between. Germline V lookup: CDR1 GTSNPN, CDR2 SVGIG (reference sequence). The CDR3 has 13 residues.

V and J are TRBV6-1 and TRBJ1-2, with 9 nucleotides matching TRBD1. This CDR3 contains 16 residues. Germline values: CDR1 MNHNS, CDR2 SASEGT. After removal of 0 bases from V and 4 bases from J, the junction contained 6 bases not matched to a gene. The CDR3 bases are TGTGCCAGCAGTGAAGCGGGACAGGGAGTTATCTATGGCTACACCTTC. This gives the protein CASSEAGQGVIYGYTF.

CDR3 nucleotide sequence: TGTGCCAGTAGTGTCGGACAGGGTGTGGGCTACGAGCAGTACTTC. Translated, it gives CASSVGQGVGYEQYF. J is TRBJ2-5 and V is TRBV19; 8 nucleotides line up with TRBD1. The J call may be incorrect, as the DNA end agrees better with TRBJ2-7. CDR1 and CDR2 (germline): LNHDA, SQIVND (reference sequence). The CDR3 spans 15 residues.

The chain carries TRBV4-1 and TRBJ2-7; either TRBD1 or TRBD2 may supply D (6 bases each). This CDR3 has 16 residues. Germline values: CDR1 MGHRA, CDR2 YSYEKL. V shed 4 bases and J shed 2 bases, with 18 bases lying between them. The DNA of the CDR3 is TGCGCCAGCAGCCCCTTCGGGGGCAGCGCCACCTACGAGCAGTACTTC. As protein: CASSPFGGSATYEQYF.

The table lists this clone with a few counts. Here the CDR3 DNA reads TGTGCCAGCAGCTTAGAGACATTTGACTACACCTTC. Translated, it gives CASSLETFDYTF. The chain carries TRBV7-9 and TRBJ1-2; D unresolved. There are 12 residues in the CDR3. CDR1 and CDR2 (germline): SEHNR, FQNEAQ (reference sequence). V shed 1 base and J shed 10 bases, with 10 bases lying between them.

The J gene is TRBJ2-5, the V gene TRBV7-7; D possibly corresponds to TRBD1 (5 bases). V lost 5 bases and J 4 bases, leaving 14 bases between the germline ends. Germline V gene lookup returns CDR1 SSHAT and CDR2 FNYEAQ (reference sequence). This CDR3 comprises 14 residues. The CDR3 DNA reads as TGTGCCAGCAGCACCCTAGGGGATTTAGAGACCCAGTACTTC. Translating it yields CASSTLGDLETQYF.

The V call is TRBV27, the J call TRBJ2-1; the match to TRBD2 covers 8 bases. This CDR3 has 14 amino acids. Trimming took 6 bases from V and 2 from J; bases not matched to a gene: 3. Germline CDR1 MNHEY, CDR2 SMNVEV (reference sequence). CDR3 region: CASSFGRAYNEQFF. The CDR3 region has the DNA TGTGCCAGCAGCTTCGGGAGGGCCTACAATGAGCAGTTCTTC.

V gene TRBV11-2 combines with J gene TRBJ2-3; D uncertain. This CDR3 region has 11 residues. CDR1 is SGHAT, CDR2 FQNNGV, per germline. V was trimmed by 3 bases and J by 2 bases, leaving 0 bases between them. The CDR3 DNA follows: TGTGCCAGCAGCTTCACAGATACGCAGTATTTT. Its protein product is CASSFTDTQYF.

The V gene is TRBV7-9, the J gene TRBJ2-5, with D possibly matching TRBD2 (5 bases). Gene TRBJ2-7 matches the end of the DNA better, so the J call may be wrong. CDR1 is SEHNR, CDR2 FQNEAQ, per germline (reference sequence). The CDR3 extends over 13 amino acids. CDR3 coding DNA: TGTGCCAGCAGCCCTCACGAGGGCTACGAGCAGTACTTC. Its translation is CASSPHEGYEQYF.

This CDR3 reads CASNPSGATDTQYF. CDR3 DNA sequence: TGTGCCAGCAACCCTAGCGGGGCGACAGATACGCAGTATTTT. This chain uses TRBV9 with TRBJ2-3; 9 bases are a match to TRBD2. Germline values: CDR1 SGDLS, CDR2 YYNGEE. The junction had 5 bases not matched to a gene; V was cut back by 6 bases and J by 3 bases. This CDR3 comprises 14 residues.

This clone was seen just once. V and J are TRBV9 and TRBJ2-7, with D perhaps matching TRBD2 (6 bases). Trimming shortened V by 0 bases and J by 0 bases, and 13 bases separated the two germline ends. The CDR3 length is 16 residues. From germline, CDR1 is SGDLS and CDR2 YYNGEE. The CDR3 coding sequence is TGTGCCAGCAGCGTAGGAGGGGCGGGGAGCTCCTACGAGCAGTACTTC. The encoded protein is CASSVGGAGSSYEQYF.

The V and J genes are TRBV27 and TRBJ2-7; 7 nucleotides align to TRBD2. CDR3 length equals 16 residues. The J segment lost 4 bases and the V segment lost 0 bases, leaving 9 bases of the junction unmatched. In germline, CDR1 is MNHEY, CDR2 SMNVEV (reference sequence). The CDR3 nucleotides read TGTGCCAGCAGTTTATCCGCGGGAAGCGGGGATTACGAGCAGTACTTC. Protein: CASSLSAGSGDYEQYF.

CDR3 nucleotides: TGCAGCGTTGATGATGGGGGACAGAACTATGGCTACACCTTC. This encodes CSVDDGGQNYGYTF. The genes are TRBV29-1 and TRBJ1-2; 7 positions agree with TRBD1. The CDR3 has 14 residues. V shed 3 bases and J 2 bases; nucleotides not matched to a gene: 6. The V gene's germline CDR1 is SQVTM and CDR2 ANQGSEA.

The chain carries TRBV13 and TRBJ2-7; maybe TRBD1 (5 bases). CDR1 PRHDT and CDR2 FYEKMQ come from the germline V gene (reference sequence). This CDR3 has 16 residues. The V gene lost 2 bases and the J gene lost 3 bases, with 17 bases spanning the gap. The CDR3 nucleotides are TGTGCCAGCAGCTTACCCACCTCCCAAACAGGCTACGAGCAGTACTTC. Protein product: CASSLPTSQTGYEQYF.

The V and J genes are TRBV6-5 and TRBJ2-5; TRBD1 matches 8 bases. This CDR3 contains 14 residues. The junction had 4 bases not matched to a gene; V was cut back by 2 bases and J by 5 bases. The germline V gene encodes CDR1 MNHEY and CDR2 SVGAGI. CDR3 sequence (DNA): TGTGCCAGCAGTTACACGGACAGGGTGGAGACCCAGTACTTC. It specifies CASSYTDRVETQYF.

The CDR3 sequence: CASTEPSLGTEAFF. CDR3 nucleotide sequence: TGTGCCAGCACCGAACCTTCCCTGGGGACTGAAGCTTTCTTT. V is TRBV6-6 and J is TRBJ1-1, with D hard to call. CDR1 is MNHNY and CDR2 is SVGAGI in the germline V gene (reference sequence). This CDR3 is built from 14 residues. Trimming pared 7 bases from V and 5 bases from J, leaving 17 bases between.